These T cell receptor beta chains were read from a single sample in a study of T cell responses to AZD1222 COVID-19 vaccine. Libraries were prepared by immunoSEQ multiplex PCR; TCRdb keeps only in-frame clonotypes and omits some of them. Among roughly 170,000 clones listed, approximately 94% were seen once. Source: peripheral blood, taken 28 days after the second AZD1222 dose. Every receptor here comes from an adult who received the AZD1222 COVID-19 vaccine. Both conserved end residues are part of each CDR3. Each record gives: V gene, J gene, clone size, D gene, CDR3 protein, CDR3 DNA. The D gene is left open where the match is weak. A clone size is listed for some rows: how often the clone was seen (once, few, many), or a class if it is expanded.

V gene: TRBV7-2
J gene: TRBJ1-2
clone size: .
D gene: .
CDR3 protein: CASSLEKGINYGYTF
CDR3 DNA: TGTGCCAGCAGCTTAGAAAAAGGGATCAACTATGGCTACACCTTC

V gene: TRBV5-4
J gene: TRBJ2-1
clone size: .
D gene: TRBD2
CDR3 protein: CASSRRIAGGYEQFF
CDR3 DNA: TGTGCCAGCAGCCGCCGGATAGCGGGAGGGTATGAGCAGTTCTTC

V gene: TRBV3-1/TRBV3-2
J gene: TRBJ1-1
clone size: .
D gene: TRBD1
CDR3 protein: CASSQVSGTGGSGFF
CDR3 DNA: TGTGCCAGCAGCCAAGTATCTGGGACAGGGGGGTCCGGATTCTTT

V gene: TRBV5-1
J gene: TRBJ2-1
clone size: .
D gene: TRBD1
CDR3 protein: CASSPIDRGDQFF
CDR3 DNA: TGCGCCAGCAGCCCAATAGACAGGGGGGACCAGTTCTTC

V gene: TRBV28
J gene: TRBJ1-5
clone size: .
D gene: .
CDR3 protein: CASSQGGGNQPQHF
CDR3 DNA: TGTGCCAGCAGCCAGGGAGGTGGCAATCAGCCCCAGCATTTT

V gene: TRBV7-2
J gene: TRBJ2-7
clone size: .
D gene: .
CDR3 protein: CASSFLGQSYEQYF
CDR3 DNA: TGTGCCAGCAGCTTCCTTGGGCAGAGCTACGAGCAGTACTTC

V gene: TRBV27
J gene: TRBJ1-1
clone size: .
D gene: TRBD1
CDR3 protein: CASSSWDRWNTEAFF
CDR3 DNA: TGTGCCAGCAGTTCCTGGGACAGGTGGAACACTGAAGCTTTCTTT

V gene: TRBV5-1
J gene: TRBJ2-7
clone size: .
D gene: TRBD2
CDR3 protein: CARGPGGTSKVYEQYF
CDR3 DNA: TGCGCCCGCGGGCCGGGGGGGACTAGCAAGGTCTACGAGCAGTACTTC

V gene: TRBV18
J gene: TRBJ1-5
clone size: .
D gene: .
CDR3 protein: CASSPGSGGRGQPQHF
CDR3 DNA: TGTGCCAGCTCACCGGGTTCGGGGGGTAGAGGGCAGCCCCAGCATTTT

V gene: TRBV6-6
J gene: TRBJ1-4
clone size: .
D gene: .
CDR3 protein: CASKYQGLAREKLFF
CDR3 DNA: TGTGCCAGCAAGTATCAGGGCCTCGCTCGGGAAAAACTGTTTTTT

V gene: TRBV6-2/TRBV6-3
J gene: TRBJ1-2
clone size: .
D gene: .
CDR3 protein: CASSYPNYSEGGNYGYTF
CDR3 DNA: TGTGCCAGCAGTTACCCTAACTATTCTGAGGGGGGAAACTATGGCTACACCTTC

V gene: TRBV30
J gene: TRBJ1-1
clone size: .
D gene: .
CDR3 protein: CAWSVGQGFAAFF
CDR3 DNA: TGTGCCTGGAGTGTTGGCCAGGGTTTTGCAGCTTTCTTT

V gene: TRBV7-3
J gene: TRBJ2-3
clone size: .
D gene: .
CDR3 protein: CASSPQTGTDTQYF
CDR3 DNA: TGTGCCAGCAGCCCTCAAACGGGGACAGATACGCAGTATTTT

V gene: TRBV4-1
J gene: TRBJ1-4
clone size: few
D gene: .
CDR3 protein: CASSQDQLRGEKLFF
CDR3 DNA: TGCGCCAGCAGCCAAGACCAACTCAGAGGTGAAAAACTGTTTTTT

V gene: TRBV18
J gene: TRBJ2-3
clone size: .
D gene: TRBD2
CDR3 protein: CASSPRTSGSTDTQYF
CDR3 DNA: TGTGCCAGCTCACCACGGACTAGCGGGAGCACAGATACGCAGTATTTT

V gene: TRBV7-2
J gene: TRBJ2-7
clone size: .
D gene: .
CDR3 protein: CASSLRDGYEQYF
CDR3 DNA: TGTGCCAGCAGCCTCCGGGACGGCTACGAGCAGTACTTC

V gene: TRBV11-2
J gene: TRBJ2-2
clone size: .
D gene: TRBD2
CDR3 protein: CASSLLAGGQYIGELFF
CDR3 DNA: TGTGCCAGCAGCTTACTAGCGGGGGGGCAGTATATCGGGGAGCTGTTTTTT

V gene: TRBV4-1
J gene: TRBJ1-1
clone size: .
D gene: TRBD1
CDR3 protein: CASSQMGQANTEAFF
CDR3 DNA: TGCGCCAGCAGCCAAATGGGACAGGCCAACACTGAAGCTTTCTTT

V gene: TRBV7-2
J gene: TRBJ2-7
clone size: .
D gene: .
CDR3 protein: CASSFGNTYEQYF
CDR3 DNA: TGTGCCAGCAGCTTTGGAAACACCTACGAGCAGTACTTC

V gene: TRBV5-1
J gene: TRBJ1-3
clone size: .
D gene: .
CDR3 protein: CASSFDGKSGNTIYF
CDR3 DNA: TGCGCCAGCAGCTTTGACGGGAAGTCTGGAAACACCATATATTTT

V gene: TRBV5-6
J gene: TRBJ1-6
clone size: .
D gene: .
CDR3 protein: CASSPLDRNDSPLHF
CDR3 DNA: TGTGCCAGCAGCCCTTTGGACAGAAACGATTCACCCCTCCACTTT

V gene: TRBV7-2
J gene: TRBJ2-5
clone size: .
D gene: TRBD2
CDR3 protein: CASSLGLAGEQETQYF
CDR3 DNA: TGTGCCAGCAGCCTGGGACTAGCGGGGGAACAAGAGACCCAGTACTTC

V gene: TRBV19
J gene: TRBJ1-5
clone size: .
D gene: .
CDR3 protein: CASSIGGRAHQPQHF
CDR3 DNA: TGTGCCAGTAGTATAGGTGGGCGGGCACATCAGCCCCAGCATTTT

V gene: TRBV19
J gene: TRBJ1-2
clone size: .
D gene: .
CDR3 protein: CASSIANYGYTF
CDR3 DNA: TGTGCCAGTAGTATAGCTAACTATGGCTACACCTTC

V gene: TRBV2
J gene: TRBJ1-6
clone size: .
D gene: TRBD1
CDR3 protein: CASSERDSSYNSPLHF
CDR3 DNA: TGTGCCAGCAGTGAAAGGGACAGCTCCTATAATTCACCCCTCCACTTT

V gene: TRBV24-1
J gene: TRBJ1-5
clone size: .
D gene: .
CDR3 protein: CATSDLQDGGQYYQPQHF
CDR3 DNA: TGTGCCACCAGTGATTTGCAAGATGGAGGACAGTACTATCAGCCCCAGCATTTT

V gene: TRBV28
J gene: TRBJ1-1
clone size: .
D gene: TRBD1
CDR3 protein: CASSLYGTGSSTEAFF
CDR3 DNA: TGTGCCAGCAGTTTATACGGGACAGGGTCGAGCACTGAAGCTTTCTTT

V gene: TRBV7-9
J gene: TRBJ1-1
clone size: .
D gene: .
CDR3 protein: CASSFSGQSVEAFF
CDR3 DNA: TGTGCCAGCAGCTTCAGCGGACAGAGCGTTGAAGCTTTCTTT

V gene: TRBV6-5
J gene: TRBJ1-1
clone size: .
D gene: .
CDR3 protein: CASTRRGLNTEAFF
CDR3 DNA: TGTGCCAGCACGCGACGGGGACTTAATACTGAAGCTTTCTTT

V gene: TRBV11-3
J gene: TRBJ2-5
clone size: .
D gene: TRBD2
CDR3 protein: CASSAGLAGDSQETQYF
CDR3 DNA: TGTGCCAGCAGCGCCGGACTAGCGGGGGACTCTCAAGAGACCCAGTACTTC

V gene: TRBV18
J gene: TRBJ2-6
clone size: .
D gene: .
CDR3 protein: CASFPGVFGANVLTF
CDR3 DNA: TGTGCCAGCTTTCCCGGGGTTTTTGGGGCCAACGTCCTGACTTTC

V gene: TRBV9
J gene: TRBJ2-7
clone size: .
D gene: TRBD2
CDR3 protein: CASRRGSLAGWSYEQYF
CDR3 DNA: TGTGCCAGCCGGCGAGGGTCCCTAGCGGGATGGTCCTACGAGCAGTACTTC